Following are 32 T cell receptor beta chains from one sample sequenced in a study of blood T cell repertoires in COVID-19. This table comes from immunoSEQ multiplex PCR, and its TCRdb copy is limited to in-frame clones, with some not included. Of roughly 100,000 clones listed, 87% are singletons. The sequenced sample was peripheral blood. Source of these receptors: a man in his fifties with acute or convalescent COVID-19.

In its sample, this clone was seen many times. The chain links TRBV4-1 to TRBJ2-7, with D perhaps matching TRBD1 (6 bases). V was clipped by 1 base and J by 7 bases, with 11 bases between them. Germline lookup yields CDR1 MGHRA and CDR2 YSYEKL. The CDR3 runs 13 residues. The CDR3 here is CASSQARGEEQYF. CDR3 nucleotide sequence: TGCGCCAGCAGCCAAGCCAGGGGCGAAGAGCAGTACTTC.

V usage is TRBV12-5 and J usage is TRBJ1-3, with TRBD1 as a possible D gene (6 bases). Trimming took off 3 bases at V and 0 bases at J, with 12 bases between the two ends. The CDR3 contains 16 residues. CDR1 and CDR2 from the germline V gene are LGHNT and FRNRAP. DNA for the CDR3: TGTGCTAGTGGTTTCTCCACAGGGAACTCTGGAAACACCATATATTTT. Its translation is CASGFSTGNSGNTIYF.

The gene calls are TRBV2 and TRBJ2-3, with 12 bases aligning to TRBD2. Per germline, CDR1 SNHLY and CDR2 FYNNEI. The trim removed 3 bases at V and 3 bases at J, leaving 4 bases unmatched. The CDR3 is made up of 16 amino acids. CDR3 sequence (DNA): TGTGCCAGCAGTGAGACTAGCGGGAGAATTACAGATACGCAGTATTTT. It yields the protein CASSETSGRITDTQYF.

CDR3: CASSAYRGVDEKLFF. CDR3 in DNA: TGTGCCAGCAGTGCTTACAGGGGCGTCGATGAAAAACTGTTTTTT. This chain joins TRBV27 and TRBJ1-4, with 7 bases that match TRBD1. CDR3 length equals 15 residues. V gave up 5 bases and J gave up 6 bases; unmatched junction bases: 9. Per the germline V gene, CDR1 is MNHEY and CDR2 is SMNVEV (reference sequence).

The chain couples TRBV4-1 to TRBJ2-1, with D hard to call. This CDR3 is built from 13 residues. Germline V gene data show CDR1 as MGHRA and CDR2 as YSYEKL. Trimming took 4 bases from V and 5 from J, leaving 9 bases between them. Written as DNA, the CDR3 is TGCGCCAGCAGCCTCGTCCGGGACAATGAGCAGTTCTTC. Translated, it gives CASSLVRDNEQFF.

As DNA, the CDR3 is TGTGCCAGCAGTCGAAGGACAGGGGTGGGCACAGATACGCAGTATTTT. As protein: CASSRRTGVGTDTQYF. V is TRBV27 and J is TRBJ2-3, with 9 positions matching TRBD1. The V and J ends lost 5 bases and 1 base, in that order; junction bases with no gene match: 7. CDR3 length equals 16 residues. CDR1 is MNHEY, CDR2 SMNVEV, per germline (reference sequence).

This chain uses TRBV3-1 (or the pseudogene TRBV3-2) with TRBJ2-2, with TRBD1 identical over 8 bases. The germline gives CDR1 LGHDT, CDR2 YNNKEL (reference sequence). Losses at the gene ends were 1 base for V and 9 bases for J; bases not matched to a gene: 4. The CDR3 loop spans 14 amino acids. This CDR3 is CASSQGRQGWELFF. The CDR3, as DNA: TGTGCCAGCAGCCAAGGTCGACAGGGGTGGGAGCTGTTTTTT.

This chain joins TRBV29-1 and TRBJ2-2; no definite D call. The CDR3 totals 14 residues. CDR1 is SQVTM, CDR2 ANQGSEA, per germline. The V and J ends lost 4 bases and 0 bases respectively, with 9 bases between them. The DNA for the CDR3 is TGCAGCGTTGGGCAGAAAACGAACACCGGGGAGCTGTTTTTT. It specifies CSVGQKTNTGELFF.

In its sample, this clone was seen a few times. The gene calls are TRBV29-1 and TRBJ2-1; D perhaps matches TRBD1 (6 bases). Trimming cost V 4 bases and J 7 bases, with 11 bases left between them. CDR1 and CDR2 from the germline V gene are SQVTM and ANQGSEA. The CDR3 is 12 residues long. The CDR3 is CSVVPRGNEQFF. CDR3 bases: TGCAGCGTTGTACCGAGGGGGAATGAGCAGTTCTTC.

The CDR3 region has the DNA TGCGCCAGCAGCTTGGCTAGCGTCGACTACAATGAGCAGTTCTTC. Its translation is CASSLASVDYNEQFF. This sequence joins TRBV5-1 and TRBJ2-1; possible D gene TRBD2, 6 bases. This CDR3 is 15 amino acids long. With 0 bases removed from V and 3 bases from J, the gap between germline ends came to 10 bases. Germline loops: CDR1 SGHRS, CDR2 YFSETQ.

The chain has TRBV5-6 and TRBJ2-1; 9 bases are shared with TRBD2. Looked up from germline, CDR1 is SGHDT and CDR2 is YYEEEE. The junction had 8 bases not matched to a gene; V was cut back by 4 bases and J by 0 bases. This CDR3 comprises 17 residues. Written as DNA, the CDR3 is TGTGCCAGCAGCCGGAGGGGCGGGAGGGCCTCCTACAATGAGCAGTTCTTC. It translates to CASSRRGGRASYNEQFF. The full variable domain, with the rest looked up from reference TRBV5-6 and TRBJ2-1, is DAGVTQSPTHLIKTRGQQVTLRCSPKSGHDTVSWYQQALGQGPQFIFQYYEEEERQRGNFPDRFSGHQFPNYSSELNVNALLLGDSALYLCASSRRGGRASYNEQFFGPGTRLTVL.

This chain joins TRBV24-1 and TRBJ2-1; 9 nucleotides match TRBD1. With 1 base clipped from V and 5 bases from J, the junction kept 2 bases outside the gene matches. The germline CDR1 and CDR2 sequences are KGHDR and SFDVKD. The CDR3 runs to 15 residues. CDR3 nucleotide sequence: TGTGCCACCAGTGATTTCCGGACAGGGGACAATGAGCAGTTCTTC. This gives the protein CATSDFRTGDNEQFF.

This clone appeared once. The chain joins TRBV9 to TRBJ1-4, with TRBD1 matching 8 bases. V lost 4 bases to trimming and J lost 5 bases; unmatched junction nucleotides: 4. Germline V gene sequence: CDR1 SGDLS, CDR2 YYNGEE. CDR3 size: 14 residues. The CDR3 loop reads CASSTGTGNEKLFF. CDR3 nucleotide sequence: TGTGCCAGCAGCACCGGGACAGGAAATGAAAAACTGTTTTTT.

This clone was seen only once. The genes are TRBV2 and TRBJ2-2; 8 positions match TRBD1. CDR3 length: 15 residues. CDR1 is SNHLY, CDR2 FYNNEI, per germline. V lost 6 bases to trimming and J lost 0 bases; unmatched junction nucleotides: 3. In nucleotides, the CDR3 is TGTGCCAGCAGGTCACAGGGGGCGAACACCGGGGAGCTGTTTTTT. This sequence encodes CASRSQGANTGELFF.

The gene calls are TRBV5-6 and TRBJ2-1, with 8 bases lining up with TRBD1. This CDR3 spans 14 amino acids. The V gene's germline CDR1 is SGHDT and CDR2 YYEEEE. Trimming cost V 4 bases and J 6 bases; bases outside gene matches: 6. As DNA, the CDR3 is TGTGCCAGCAGCACACTAACAGGGGGCAATGAGCAGTTCTTC. Its protein is CASSTLTGGNEQFF.

V usage is TRBV28 and J usage is TRBJ2-7; D unclear. The CDR3 runs 13 residues. V lost 3 bases to trimming and J lost 9 bases, with 15 bases between them. The germline V gene encodes CDR1 MDHEN and CDR2 SYDVKM. CDR3 nucleotides: TGTGCCAGCAGTTTGTCTGGGTCGGGTGGGCAGTACTTC. Translating it yields CASSLSGSGGQYF.

This clone has only one observation. The genes are TRBV19 and TRBJ2-7; the D is unclear. Trimming took 3 bases from V and 2 from J, leaving 17 bases between them. The germline gives CDR1 LNHDA, CDR2 SQIVND (reference sequence). This CDR3 is 16 amino acids long. The CDR3 region has the DNA TGTGCCAGTAGTATGGTGATCCAGCCTCGGGCCTACGAGCAGTACTTC. Its translation is CASSMVIQPRAYEQYF.

The rearrangement uses TRBV19 and TRBJ2-2, with TRBD1 matching 7 bases. In germline, CDR1 is LNHDA, CDR2 SQIVND (reference sequence). V lost 5 bases, J lost 7 bases, and 7 bases stayed unmatched. There are 14 residues in the CDR3. CDR3 in amino acids: CASSSDRARGELFF. CDR3 DNA: TGTGCCAGTAGTTCCGACAGGGCCCGCGGGGAGCTGTTTTTT.

The V and J genes are TRBV24-1 and TRBJ2-1; 9 positions match TRBD1. Germline V gives CDR1 KGHDR, CDR2 SFDVKD. Trimming cost V 4 bases and J 8 bases; bases outside gene matches: 2. CDR3 length: 13 amino acids. The CDR3, as DNA: TGTGCCACCAGTGAAAGGGACAGGGATGAGCAGTTCTTC. Amino acids: CATSERDRDEQFF.

The chain links TRBV6-5 to TRBJ2-7; 12 bases line up with TRBD2. Unmatched junction bases numbered 4, after V lost 0 bases and J lost 4 bases. This CDR3 is 16 amino acids long. The germline CDR1 and CDR2 sequences are MNHEY and SVGAGI. The DNA for the CDR3 is TGTGCCAGCAGTTACTCGACTAGCGGGAGTTCATACGAGCAGTACTTC. Translating it yields CASSYSTSGSSYEQYF.

This chain connects TRBV5-6 to TRBJ1-6, with TRBD1 matching 9 bases. The CDR3 has 14 residues. Germline V gene sequence: CDR1 SGHDT, CDR2 YYEEEE. The V gene end was trimmed by 4 bases and the J gene end by 8 bases; junction bases not matched to a gene: 4. The CDR3 nucleotides are TGTGCCAGCAGCGGGACAGGGCCTGATTCACCCCTCCACTTT. This gives the protein CASSGTGPDSPLHF.

This rearrangement joins TRBV27 to TRBJ2-6; 8 nucleotides match TRBD1. The J segment lost 4 bases and the V segment lost 2 bases, leaving 7 bases of the junction unmatched. CDR1 and CDR2 (germline): MNHEY, SMNVEV (reference sequence). The CDR3 has 17 residues. DNA of the CDR3: TGTGCCAGCAGTTTAGGGCAGGGGGCGCGAGGGGCCAACGTCCTGACTTTC. Translation gives CASSLGQGARGANVLTF.

This chain joins TRBV24-1 and TRBJ2-2; 11 bases line up with TRBD1. Per germline, CDR1 KGHDR and CDR2 SFDVKD. This CDR3 contains 14 residues. V trimming: 8 bases; J trimming: 4 bases; junction bases outside the gene matches: 2. This CDR3 is CATMGTGGTGELFF. The CDR3 nucleotides are TGTGCCACCATGGGGACAGGGGGCACCGGGGAGCTGTTTTTT.

The chain has TRBV10-1 and TRBJ1-3; D is undetermined. V lost 7 bases and J lost 6, with 4 bases in between. CDR3 length: 10 residues. From germline, CDR1 is WNHNN and CDR2 SYGVQD (reference sequence). The CDR3 spells CASTINTIYF. CDR3 DNA sequence: TGCGCCAGCACCATAAACACCATATATTTT.

The chain couples TRBV6-5 to TRBJ1-4; 8 nucleotides line up with TRBD1. Per the germline V gene, CDR1 is MNHEY and CDR2 is SVGAGI. V trimming: 5 bases; J trimming: 8 bases; junction bases outside the gene matches: 10. The CDR3 length is 15 residues. CDR3 amino acids: CASSTAGTGREKLFF. DNA for the CDR3: TGTGCCAGCAGTACAGCCGGGACAGGAAGAGAAAAACTGTTTTTT.

The V call is TRBV27, the J call TRBJ2-1, with 7 bases fitting TRBD1. V was clipped by 5 bases and J by 2 bases; unmatched bases: 24. Per germline, CDR1 MNHEY and CDR2 SMNVEV (reference sequence). The CDR3 consists of 21 residues. The CDR3, as DNA: TGTGCCAGCAGTCATGGAGAATTTAGGGACAGCCGGGACCAAACCTACAATGAGCAGTTCTTC. Its protein is CASSHGEFRDSRDQTYNEQFF.

This clone appeared a few times. The chain joins TRBV10-3 to TRBJ1-3; no clear D gene. Trimming cost V 3 bases and J 0 bases, with 6 bases left between them. The CDR3 totals 14 residues. Per the germline V gene, CDR1 is ENHRY and CDR2 is SYGVKD. CDR3 sequence reads: CAISDSFSGNTIYF. Written as DNA, the CDR3 is TGTGCCATCAGTGACAGTTTCTCTGGAAACACCATATATTTT.

This CDR3 is CASSFSSDYEQYF. The CDR3 nucleotides are TGCGCCAGCAGCTTTTCTAGCGACTACGAGCAGTACTTC. This chain connects TRBV5-1 to TRBJ2-7, with D perhaps matching TRBD2 (6 bases). The germline CDR1 and CDR2 sequences are SGHRS and YFSETQ. This CDR3 contains 13 residues. Between the trimmed V and J ends, which lost 2 bases and 3 bases, there was a span of 9 bases. Together with reference TRBV5-1 and TRBJ2-7, the CDR3 gives the full variable domain: KAGVTQTPRYLIKTRGQQVTLSCSPISGHRSVSWYQQTPGQGLQFLFEYFSETQRNKGNFPGRFSGRQFSNSRSEMNVSTLELGDSALYLCASSFSSDYEQYFGPGTRLTVT.

The chain recombines TRBV30 with TRBJ1-1; D remains unclear. Germline lookup yields CDR1 GTSNPN and CDR2 SVGIG (reference sequence). The CDR3 extends over 13 amino acids. V dropped 5 bases and J dropped 3 bases, with 13 bases sitting between them. CDR3 in DNA: TGTGCCTGGCGACGGGAGGTGGACACTGAAGCTTTCTTT. Its protein product is CAWRREVDTEAFF.

The genes are TRBV19 and TRBJ2-7, with D possibly being TRBD1 (5 bases). Between the trimmed V and J ends, which lost 3 bases and 6 bases, there was a span of 9 bases. The length of the CDR3 is 12 residues. The germline V gene has CDR1 LNHDA and CDR2 SQIVND (reference sequence). CDR3 in amino acids: CASSISGAEQYF. DNA for the CDR3: TGTGCCAGTAGTATTTCTGGGGCCGAGCAGTACTTC. Full variable domain (outside the CDR3, taken from reference TRBV19 and TRBJ2-7): DGGITQSPKYLFRKEGQNVTLSCEQNLNHDAMYWYRQDPGQGLRLIYYSQIVNDFQKGDIAEGYSVSREKKESFPLTVTSAQKNPTAFYLCASSISGAEQYFGPGTRLTVT.

A single count supports this clone. The chain has TRBV11-2 and TRBJ2-2; D not resolved. This CDR3 spans 14 amino acids. Germline assignment: CDR1 SGHAT and CDR2 FQNNGV. The germline V and J ends were trimmed by 5 bases and 4 bases, with 11 bases remaining between them. In DNA form, the CDR3 reads TGTGCCAGCAGCCCCGACTGGTCCACCGGGGAGCTGTTTTTT. Translating it yields CASSPDWSTGELFF.

The chain is built from TRBV11-2 and TRBJ2-1; D is perhaps TRBD2 (6 bases). The CDR3 spans 15 residues. Trimming removed 1 base from V and 8 bases from J, with 15 bases in between. Germline CDR1 reads SGHAT; CDR2 reads FQNNGV. In DNA, the CDR3 is TGTGCCAGCAGCTTAGGGGGAGGTGGGCTGGATGAGCAGTTCTTC. Protein sequence: CASSLGGGGLDEQFF.